This record covers a single T cell receptor (beta chain). This clonotype was counted a few times. This receptor's antigen is unknown. Base qualities are not recorded, but no much larger clone differs from it by a single base. This entry comes from a study of T-cell reconstitution after alpha-beta-depleted transplantation in children (TCRdb year 2016). At the level of the whole study: Using TCR repertoire profiling, the study quantitatively followed how T-cell immune reconstitution unfolded in children after TCRalphabeta/CD19-depleted allogeneic hematopoietic cell transplantation. The paper as a whole reports these results and caveats: The apparently early alphabetaT-cell count recovery about two months after transplant was reportedly dependent on only several hundred rapidly expanded clones derived from non-depleted graft cells. Hyperexpanded clone frequencies declined over subsequent months; after one year, T-cell counts and TCRbeta diversity were mostly attributed to newly produced T cells. The high TCRbeta diversity at day 60 in some patients was ascribed to recipient T cells and intrathymic progenitors that had survived conditioning.

Per the publication, the treatment or condition label means: allogeneic hematopoietic cell transplantation with graft depleted of TCRalphabeta T cells and CD19 B cells. Transplant recipients were children who received TCRalphabeta/CD19-depleted allogeneic hematopoietic cell grafts. Library preparation employed PCR. The listed sequencing device is Illumina HiSeq 2500. TCR library preparation used molecular barcoding, with unique molecular identifiers applied to normalize quantification of the TCRbeta repertoire. The public reads were reanalyzed by TCRdb: fastp trimming at Q25, MiXCR alignment, in-frame beta chains only. Each CDR3 protein appears once, grouped with its most common genes and DNA. This sample holds about a million distinct CDR3 sequences; roughly 29% were observed only once. The ten largest clones add up to more than 25% of the sample. CDR1 and CDR2 were assigned from the germline V gene (reference sequence) as DFQATT and SNEGSKA. The V and J ends are trimmed by 5 bases and 1 base, leaving 17 bases between them. The CDR3, from cysteine to phenylalanine, totals 15 residues. Of the read, only the CDR3 DNA is kept; its 45 bases are in frame from base 1.

The V gene is TRBV20-1 and the J gene is TRBJ1-1, with the D gene call left open. This material consisted of PBMCs, mostly from graft donor cells, taken 360 days after TCRalphabeta/CD19-depleted stem cell transplant. This clonotype was sampled from a boy younger than two who had a stem cell transplant for SCID, so the T cells may come from the graft donor. The CDR3 region: CSAQKVFEENTEAFF. The DNA reads TGCAGTGCTCAGAAGGTGTTTGAGGAGAACACTGAAGCTTTCTTT.